This T cell receptor (beta chain) comes out of a study of shared clonotypes between healthy human individuals. The CDR3 is made up of 15 amino acids. Germline V gene data show CDR1 as SGHTA and CDR2 as FQGNSA. V gave up 4 bases and J gave up 3 bases, with 13 bases separating them. Using immunoSEQ multiplex PCR, the repertoire was profiled, and TCRdb retains in-frame clones only, with some absent. The repertoire holds about 1.1 million clones, with around 78% as singletons. The specimen was memory CD4+ T cells from PBMCs. Subset indicated: CD45RA-negative fraction. V usage is TRBV7-2 and J usage is TRBJ2-1, with D unclear. This TCR was sampled from a man in his late teens or twenties in good health. Some clones in this sample may be carry-over from other donors' samples. The CDR3: CASSYGPTIYNEQFF. The CDR3 bases are TGTGCCAGCAGCTACGGACCGACAATCTACAATGAGCAGTTCTTC.